This T cell receptor beta chain was found in a study of cytomegalovirus exposure and HLA in healthy donors. Between the trimmed V and J ends, which lost 3 bases and 1 base, there was a span of 9 bases. Per germline, CDR1 SQVTM and CDR2 ANQGSEA. The CDR3 is made up of 13 amino acids. The PCR contained 60 Vbeta and 13 Jbeta primers. Repertoires were generated with immunoSEQ multiplex PCR, while TCRdb's copy carries only in-frame clones and drops some. This sample has 150,000 to 200,000 clones; roughly 80% occur once, and the top ten carry around 2.5%. The V call is TRBV29-1, the J call TRBJ1-1; D is undetermined. The TCR sequence derives from a woman in her forties or fifties in good health and CMV-seropositive. Input material: PBMCs. For the CDR3, the DNA is TGCAGCGTTGACAGCAGGCGGAACACTGAAGCTTTCTTT. Translated, it gives CSVDSRRNTEAFF.